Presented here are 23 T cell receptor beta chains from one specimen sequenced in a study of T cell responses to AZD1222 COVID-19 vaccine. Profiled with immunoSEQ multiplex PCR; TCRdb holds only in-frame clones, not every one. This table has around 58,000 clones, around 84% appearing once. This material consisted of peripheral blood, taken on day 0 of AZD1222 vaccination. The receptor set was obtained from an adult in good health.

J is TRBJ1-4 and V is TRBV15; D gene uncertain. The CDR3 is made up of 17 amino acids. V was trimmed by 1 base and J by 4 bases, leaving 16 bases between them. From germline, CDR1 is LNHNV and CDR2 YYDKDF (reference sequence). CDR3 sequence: CATSRGSFVRFNEKLFF. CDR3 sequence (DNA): TGTGCCACCAGCAGAGGTTCTTTCGTAAGGTTTAATGAAAAACTGTTTTTT.

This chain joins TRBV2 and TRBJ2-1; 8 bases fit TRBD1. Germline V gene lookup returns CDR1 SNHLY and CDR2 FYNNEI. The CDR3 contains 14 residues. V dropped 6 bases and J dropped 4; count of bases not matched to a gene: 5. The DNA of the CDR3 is TGTGCCAGCAGACAGGGGGTGACTTACAATGAGCAGTTCTTC. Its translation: CASRQGVTYNEQFF.

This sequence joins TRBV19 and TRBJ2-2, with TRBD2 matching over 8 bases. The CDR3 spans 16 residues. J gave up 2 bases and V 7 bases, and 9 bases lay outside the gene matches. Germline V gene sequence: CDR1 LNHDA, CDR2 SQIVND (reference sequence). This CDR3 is CASTIPGRGNTGELFF. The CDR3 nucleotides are TGTGCCAGTACCATCCCCGGGAGGGGTAACACCGGGGAGCTGTTTTTT.

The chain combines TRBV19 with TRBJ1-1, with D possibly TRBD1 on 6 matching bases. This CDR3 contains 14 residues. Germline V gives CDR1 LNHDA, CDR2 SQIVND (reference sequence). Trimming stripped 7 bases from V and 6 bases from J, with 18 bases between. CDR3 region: CASITDRTHAEAFF. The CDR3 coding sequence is TGTGCCAGTATCACAGACAGGACGCACGCTGAAGCTTTCTTT. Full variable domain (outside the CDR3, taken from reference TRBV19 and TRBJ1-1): DGGITQSPKYLFRKEGQNVTLSCEQNLNHDAMYWYRQDPGQGLRLIYYSQIVNDFQKGDIAEGYSVSREKKESFPLTVTSAQKNPTAFYLCASITDRTHAEAFFGQGTRLTVV.

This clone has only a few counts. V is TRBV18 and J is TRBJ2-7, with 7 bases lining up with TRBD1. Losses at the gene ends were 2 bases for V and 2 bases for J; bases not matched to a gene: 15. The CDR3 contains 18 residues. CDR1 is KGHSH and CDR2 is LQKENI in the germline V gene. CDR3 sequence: CASSPALFGTADAYEQYF. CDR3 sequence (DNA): TGTGCCAGCTCACCAGCGCTTTTTGGGACAGCGGATGCCTACGAGCAGTACTTC.

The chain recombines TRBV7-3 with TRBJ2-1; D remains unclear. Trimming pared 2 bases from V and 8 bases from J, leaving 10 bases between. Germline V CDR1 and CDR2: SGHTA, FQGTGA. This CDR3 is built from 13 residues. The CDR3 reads CASSLALEHEQFF. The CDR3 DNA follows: TGTGCCAGCAGCTTAGCCCTCGAGCATGAGCAGTTCTTC. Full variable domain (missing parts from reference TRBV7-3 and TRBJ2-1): GAGVSQTPSNKVTEKGKYVELRCDPISGHTALYWYRQSLGQGPEFLIYFQGTGAADDSGLPNDRFFAVRPEGSVSTLKIQRTERGDSAVYLCASSLALEHEQFFGPGTRLTVL.

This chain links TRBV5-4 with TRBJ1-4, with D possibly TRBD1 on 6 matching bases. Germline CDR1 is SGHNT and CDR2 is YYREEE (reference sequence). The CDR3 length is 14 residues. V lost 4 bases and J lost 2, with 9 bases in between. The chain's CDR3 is CASSHTGTNEKLFF. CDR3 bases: TGTGCCAGCAGCCATACAGGGACTAATGAAAAACTGTTTTTT.

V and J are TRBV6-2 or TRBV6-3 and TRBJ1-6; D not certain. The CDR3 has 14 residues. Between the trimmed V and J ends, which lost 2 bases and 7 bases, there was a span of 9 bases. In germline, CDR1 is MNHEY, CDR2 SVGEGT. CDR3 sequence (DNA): TGTGCCAGCAGTTACCCTCGATGGAATTCACCCCTCCACTTT. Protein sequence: CASSYPRWNSPLHF.

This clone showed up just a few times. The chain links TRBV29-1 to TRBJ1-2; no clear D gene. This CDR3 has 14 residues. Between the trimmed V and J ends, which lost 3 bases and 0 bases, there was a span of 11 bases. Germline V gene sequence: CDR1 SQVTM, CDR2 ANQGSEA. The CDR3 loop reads CSVDPESANYGYTF. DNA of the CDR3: TGCAGCGTTGACCCGGAATCAGCTAACTATGGCTACACCTTC.

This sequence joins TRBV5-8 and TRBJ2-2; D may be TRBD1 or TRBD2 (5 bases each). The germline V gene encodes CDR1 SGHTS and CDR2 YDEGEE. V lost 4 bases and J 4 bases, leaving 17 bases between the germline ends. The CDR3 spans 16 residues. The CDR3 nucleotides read TGTGCCAGCAGCCCCGGGACCGGGACCACCACCGGGGAGCTGTTTTTT. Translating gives CASSPGTGTTTGELFF.

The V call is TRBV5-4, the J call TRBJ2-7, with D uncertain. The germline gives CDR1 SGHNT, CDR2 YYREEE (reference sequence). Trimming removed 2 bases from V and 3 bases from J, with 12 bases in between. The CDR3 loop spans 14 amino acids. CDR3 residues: CASSLPGGVYEQYF. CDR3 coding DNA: TGTGCCAGCAGCTTACCGGGTGGTGTCTACGAGCAGTACTTC.

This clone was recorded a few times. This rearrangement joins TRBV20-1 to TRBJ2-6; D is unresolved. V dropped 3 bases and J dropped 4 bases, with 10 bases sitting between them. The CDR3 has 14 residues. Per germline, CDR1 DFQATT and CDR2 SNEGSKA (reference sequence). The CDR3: CSASNGLGANVLTF. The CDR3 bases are TGCAGTGCTAGTAATGGCCTCGGGGCCAACGTCCTGACTTTC.

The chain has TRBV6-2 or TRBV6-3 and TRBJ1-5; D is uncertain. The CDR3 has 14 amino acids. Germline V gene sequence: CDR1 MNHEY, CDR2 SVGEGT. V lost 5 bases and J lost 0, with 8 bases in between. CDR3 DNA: TGTGCCAGCAGTGGAAGACATAGCAATCAGCCCCAGCATTTT. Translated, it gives CASSGRHSNQPQHF.

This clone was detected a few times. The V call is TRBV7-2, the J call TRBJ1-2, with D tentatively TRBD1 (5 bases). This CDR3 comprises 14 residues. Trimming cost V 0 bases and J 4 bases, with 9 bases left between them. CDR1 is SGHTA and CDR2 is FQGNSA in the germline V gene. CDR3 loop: CASSLALGGYGYTF. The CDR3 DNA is TGTGCCAGCAGCTTAGCGCTGGGGGGCTATGGCTACACCTTC.

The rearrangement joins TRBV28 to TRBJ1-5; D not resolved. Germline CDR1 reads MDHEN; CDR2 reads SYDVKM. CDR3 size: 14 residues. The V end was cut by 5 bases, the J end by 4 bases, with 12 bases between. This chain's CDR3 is CASSLPTGNQPQHF. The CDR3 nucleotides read TGTGCCAGCAGTCTCCCCACGGGGAATCAGCCCCAGCATTTT.

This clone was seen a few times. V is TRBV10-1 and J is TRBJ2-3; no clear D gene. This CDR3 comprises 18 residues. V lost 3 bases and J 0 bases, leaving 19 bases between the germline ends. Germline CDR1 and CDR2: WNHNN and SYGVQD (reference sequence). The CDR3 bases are TGCGCCAGCAGTGAAGCGTTTAGTGAACGAACTAGCACAGATACGCAGTATTTT. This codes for CASSEAFSERTSTDTQYF.

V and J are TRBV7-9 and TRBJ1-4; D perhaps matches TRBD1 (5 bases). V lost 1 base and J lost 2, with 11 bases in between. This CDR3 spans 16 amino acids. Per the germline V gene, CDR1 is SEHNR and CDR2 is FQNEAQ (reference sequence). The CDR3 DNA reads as TGTGCCAGCAGCTTAGGACAGCCCTCTACTAATGAAAAACTGTTTTTT. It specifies CASSLGQPSTNEKLFF.

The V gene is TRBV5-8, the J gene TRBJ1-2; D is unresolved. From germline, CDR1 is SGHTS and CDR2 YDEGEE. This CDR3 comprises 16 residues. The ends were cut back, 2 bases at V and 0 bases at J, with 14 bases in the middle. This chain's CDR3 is CASSFSLHKANYGYTF. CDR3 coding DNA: TGTGCCAGCAGCTTCTCTCTCCACAAAGCTAACTATGGCTACACCTTC.

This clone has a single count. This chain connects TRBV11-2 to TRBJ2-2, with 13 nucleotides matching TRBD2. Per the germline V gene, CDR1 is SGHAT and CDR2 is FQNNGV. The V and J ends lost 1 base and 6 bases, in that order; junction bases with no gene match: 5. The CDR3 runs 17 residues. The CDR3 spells CASSLVLAGGSAGELFF. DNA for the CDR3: TGTGCCAGCAGCTTAGTACTAGCGGGAGGGAGCGCCGGGGAGCTGTTTTTT.

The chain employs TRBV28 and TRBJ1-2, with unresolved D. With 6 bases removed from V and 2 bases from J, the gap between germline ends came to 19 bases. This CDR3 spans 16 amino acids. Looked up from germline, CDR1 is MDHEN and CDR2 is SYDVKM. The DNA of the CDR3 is TGTGCCAGCAGCCCTACTCAGGTAGGACTGAACTATGGCTACACCTTC. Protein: CASSPTQVGLNYGYTF.

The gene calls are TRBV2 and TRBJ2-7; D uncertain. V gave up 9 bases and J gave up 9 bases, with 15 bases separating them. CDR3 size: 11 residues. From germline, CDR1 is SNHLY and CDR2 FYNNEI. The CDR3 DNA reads TGTGCCAGTGCCTCCGCCCGAGGGCAGTACTTC. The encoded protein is CASASARGQYF.

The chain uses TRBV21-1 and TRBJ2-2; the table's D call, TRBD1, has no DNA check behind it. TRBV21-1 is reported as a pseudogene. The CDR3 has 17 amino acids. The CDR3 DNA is TGTGCCAGCAGCAAAGAAGGACAGGGCCGGAACACCGGGGAGCTGTTTTTT. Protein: CASSKEGQGRNTGELFF.

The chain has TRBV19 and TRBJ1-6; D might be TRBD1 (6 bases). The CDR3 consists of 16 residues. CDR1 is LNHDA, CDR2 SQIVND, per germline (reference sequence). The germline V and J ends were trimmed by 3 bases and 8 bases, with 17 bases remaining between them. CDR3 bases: TGTGCCAGTAGTATCGGGACGGGACAACTTTATTCACCCCTCCACTTT. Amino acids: CASSIGTGQLYSPLHF.